The clone carrying this TCR beta chain turned up a few times. No antigen is known for it. The sample belongs to a study of quantifying T cell responses using KT2 cells. Study context: TCR alpha and beta constant-region primers primed reverse transcription of RNA.

Whole-study results and caveats: KT2 sequence counts showed saturation when very many KT2 cells were spiked in.

Germline loops: CDR1 KGHDR, CDR2 SFDVKD. This CDR3 is built from 16 residues. Trimming cost V 3 bases and J 2 bases; bases outside gene matches: 5. A single-stranded UMI oligo with SP2 sequence was ligated to cDNA 3' ends. An equimolar mix of RC1.1 and RC1.2 primed the beta chain across TRBC1 and TRBC2. Separate processing of TCR alpha and beta chains began at the second PCR. TCRdb ran MiXCR on the UMI-ligation and nested PCR reads and lists one entry per CDR3 protein. The sample consists of about 41,000 distinct CDR3 sequences, 15% to 20% of them appearing once. Known numbers of the T cell clone KT2 were added to PBMC. Different KT2-to-PBMC ratios were created with a constant PBMC count.

The genes are TRBV24-1 and TRBJ1-5; 8 bases are a match to TRBD1. The receptor was derived from a human donor. The sample consisted of PBMCs spiked with cells of the T cell clone KT2. The CDR3 spells CATSDPSTGGNQPQHF. DNA of the CDR3: TGTGCCACCAGTGATCCTTCGACAGGGGGCAATCAGCCCCAGCATTTT.